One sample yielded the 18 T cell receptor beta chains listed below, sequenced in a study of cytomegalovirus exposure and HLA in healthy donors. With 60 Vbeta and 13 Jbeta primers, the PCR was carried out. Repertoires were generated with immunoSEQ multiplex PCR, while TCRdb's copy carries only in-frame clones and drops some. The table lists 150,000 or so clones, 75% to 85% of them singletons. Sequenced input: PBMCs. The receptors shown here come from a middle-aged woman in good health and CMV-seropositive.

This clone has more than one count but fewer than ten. DNA for the CDR3: TGTGCCAGCAGCTCCCAAGGGACTAGCGGGAGGTACGAGCAGTACTTC. Translated, it gives CASSSQGTSGRYEQYF. The V call is TRBV9, the J call TRBJ2-7; 15 nucleotides line up with TRBD2. The V gene end was trimmed by 4 bases and the J gene end by 4 bases; junction bases not matched to a gene: 6. The CDR3 covers 16 residues. From germline, CDR1 is SGDLS and CDR2 YYNGEE. Drawing the rest from reference TRBV9 and TRBJ2-7, the complete variable domain is DSGVTQTPKHLITATGQRVTLRCSPRSGDLSVYWYQQSLDQGLQFLIQYYNGEERAKGNILERFSAQQFPDLHSELNLSSLELGDSALYFCASSSQGTSGRYEQYFGPGTRLTVT.

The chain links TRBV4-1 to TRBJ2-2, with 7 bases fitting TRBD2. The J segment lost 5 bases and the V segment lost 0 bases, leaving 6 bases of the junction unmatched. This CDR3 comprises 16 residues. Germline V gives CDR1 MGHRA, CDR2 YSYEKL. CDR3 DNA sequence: TGCGCCAGCAGCCAAGATGTCCGGGGAGGGACCGGGGAGCTGTTTTTT. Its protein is CASSQDVRGGTGELFF.

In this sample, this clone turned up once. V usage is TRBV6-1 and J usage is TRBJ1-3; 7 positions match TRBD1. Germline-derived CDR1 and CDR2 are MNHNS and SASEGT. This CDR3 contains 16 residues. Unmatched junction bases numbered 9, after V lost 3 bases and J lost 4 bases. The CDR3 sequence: CASSEGTVGYGNTIYF. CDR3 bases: TGTGCCAGCAGTGAGGGGACAGTAGGGTACGGAAACACCATATATTTT.

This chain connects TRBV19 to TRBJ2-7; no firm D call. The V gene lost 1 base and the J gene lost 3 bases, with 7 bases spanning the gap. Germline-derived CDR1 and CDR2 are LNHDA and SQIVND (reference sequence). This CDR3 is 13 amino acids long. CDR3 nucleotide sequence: TGTGCCAGTAGTATAGTTGCGAACTACGAGCAGTACTTC. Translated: CASSIVANYEQYF.

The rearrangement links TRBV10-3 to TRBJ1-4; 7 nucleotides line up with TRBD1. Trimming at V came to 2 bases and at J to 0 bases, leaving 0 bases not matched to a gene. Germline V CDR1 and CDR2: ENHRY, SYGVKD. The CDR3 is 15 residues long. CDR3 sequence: CAISETGATNEKLFF. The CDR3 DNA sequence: TGTGCCATCAGTGAGACAGGGGCAACTAATGAAAAACTGTTTTTT.

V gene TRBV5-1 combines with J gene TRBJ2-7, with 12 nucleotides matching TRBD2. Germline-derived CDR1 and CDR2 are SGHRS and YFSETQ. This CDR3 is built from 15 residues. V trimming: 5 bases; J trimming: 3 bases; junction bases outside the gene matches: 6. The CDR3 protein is CASRLAGGPIYEQYF. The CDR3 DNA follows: TGCGCCAGCAGACTAGCGGGAGGCCCGATCTACGAGCAGTACTTC.

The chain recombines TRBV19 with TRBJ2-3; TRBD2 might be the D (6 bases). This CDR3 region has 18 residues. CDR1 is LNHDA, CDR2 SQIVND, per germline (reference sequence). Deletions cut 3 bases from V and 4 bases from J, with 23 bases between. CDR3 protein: CASSMGLLATMGSDTQYF. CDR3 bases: TGTGCCAGTAGTATGGGGCTACTAGCAACCATGGGGTCAGATACGCAGTATTTT.

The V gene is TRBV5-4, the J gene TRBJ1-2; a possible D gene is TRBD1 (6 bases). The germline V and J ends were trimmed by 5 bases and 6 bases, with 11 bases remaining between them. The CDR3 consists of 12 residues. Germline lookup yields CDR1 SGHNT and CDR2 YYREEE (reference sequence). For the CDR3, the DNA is TGTGCCAGCAGATTACAGGGAGATGGCTACACCTTC. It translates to CASRLQGDGYTF. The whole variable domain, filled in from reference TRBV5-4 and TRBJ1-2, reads ETGVTQSPTHLIKTRGQQVTLRCSSQSGHNTVSWYQQALGQGPQFIFQYYREEENGRGNFPPRFSGLQFPNYSSELNVNALELDDSALYLCASRLQGDGYTFGSGTRLTVV.

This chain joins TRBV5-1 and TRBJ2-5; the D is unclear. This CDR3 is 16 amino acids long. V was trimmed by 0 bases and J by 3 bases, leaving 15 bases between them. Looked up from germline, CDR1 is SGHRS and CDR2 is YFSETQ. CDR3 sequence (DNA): TGCGCCAGCAGCTTGGGGCCTGAGCGTAACGAAGAGACCCAGTACTTC. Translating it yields CASSLGPERNEETQYF.

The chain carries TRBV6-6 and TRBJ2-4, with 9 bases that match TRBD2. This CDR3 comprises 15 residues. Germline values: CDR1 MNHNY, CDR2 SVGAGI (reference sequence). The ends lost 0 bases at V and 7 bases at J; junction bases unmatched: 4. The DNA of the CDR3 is TGTGCCAGCAGTTACTCGGCCGCGGGAGGGAACATTCAGTACTTC. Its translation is CASSYSAAGGNIQYF.

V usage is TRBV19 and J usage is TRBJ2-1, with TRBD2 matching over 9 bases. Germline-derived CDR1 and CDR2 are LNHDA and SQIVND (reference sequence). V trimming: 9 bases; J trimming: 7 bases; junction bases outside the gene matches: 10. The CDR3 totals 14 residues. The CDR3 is CASAGTSWGNEQFF. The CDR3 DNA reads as TGTGCCAGCGCCGGGACTAGCTGGGGGAATGAGCAGTTCTTC.

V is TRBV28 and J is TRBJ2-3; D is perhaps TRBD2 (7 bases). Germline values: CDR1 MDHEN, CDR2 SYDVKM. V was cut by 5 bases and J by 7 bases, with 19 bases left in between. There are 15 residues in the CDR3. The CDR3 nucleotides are TGTGCCAGCAGTCCCCAGCGGGCCGGGGGGCATACGCAGTATTTT. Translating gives CASSPQRAGGHTQYF.

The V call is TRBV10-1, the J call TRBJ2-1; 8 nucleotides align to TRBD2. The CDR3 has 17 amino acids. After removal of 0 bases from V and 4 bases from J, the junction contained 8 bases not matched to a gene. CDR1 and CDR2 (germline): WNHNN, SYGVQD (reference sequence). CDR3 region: CASSESGLAGGYNEQFF. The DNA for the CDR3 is TGCGCCAGCAGTGAGTCAGGGCTAGCGGGCGGATACAATGAGCAGTTCTTC.

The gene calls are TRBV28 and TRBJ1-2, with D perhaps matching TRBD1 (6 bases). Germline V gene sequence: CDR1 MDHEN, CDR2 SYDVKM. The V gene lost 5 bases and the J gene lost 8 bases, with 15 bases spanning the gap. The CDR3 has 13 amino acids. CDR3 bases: TGTGCCAGCAGTATCAACAGGGTATGGGGCTACACCTTC. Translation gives CASSINRVWGYTF.

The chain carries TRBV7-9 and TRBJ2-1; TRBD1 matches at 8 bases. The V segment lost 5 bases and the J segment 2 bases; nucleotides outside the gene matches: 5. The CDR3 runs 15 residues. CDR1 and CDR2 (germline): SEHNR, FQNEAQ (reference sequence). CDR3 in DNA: TGTGCCAGCAGCCCTACAGGGGGACCCTACAATGAGCAGTTCTTC. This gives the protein CASSPTGGPYNEQFF.

CDR3: CASSSGYYGYTF. The CDR3 DNA sequence: TGTGCCAGCAGTTCCGGGTACTATGGCTACACCTTC. The J gene is TRBJ1-2, the V gene TRBV7-8, with D uncertain. The germline V gene has CDR1 SGHVS and CDR2 FQNEAQ. This CDR3 spans 12 amino acids. Trimming cost V 6 bases and J 3 bases, with 8 bases left between them.

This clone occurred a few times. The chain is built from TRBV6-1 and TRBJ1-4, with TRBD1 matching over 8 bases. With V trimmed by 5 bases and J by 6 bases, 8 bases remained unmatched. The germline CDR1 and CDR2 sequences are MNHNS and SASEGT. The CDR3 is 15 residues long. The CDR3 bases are TGTGCCAGCAGTAAACGGACAGGGACGGATGAAAAACTGTTTTTT. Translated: CASSKRTGTDEKLFF.

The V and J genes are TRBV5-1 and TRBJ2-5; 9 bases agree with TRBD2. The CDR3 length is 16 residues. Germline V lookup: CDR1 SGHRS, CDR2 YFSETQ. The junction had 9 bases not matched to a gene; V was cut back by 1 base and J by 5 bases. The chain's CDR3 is CASSLSPSGTMETQYF. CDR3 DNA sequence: TGCGCCAGCAGCTTGTCCCCTAGCGGGACCATGGAGACCCAGTACTTC.